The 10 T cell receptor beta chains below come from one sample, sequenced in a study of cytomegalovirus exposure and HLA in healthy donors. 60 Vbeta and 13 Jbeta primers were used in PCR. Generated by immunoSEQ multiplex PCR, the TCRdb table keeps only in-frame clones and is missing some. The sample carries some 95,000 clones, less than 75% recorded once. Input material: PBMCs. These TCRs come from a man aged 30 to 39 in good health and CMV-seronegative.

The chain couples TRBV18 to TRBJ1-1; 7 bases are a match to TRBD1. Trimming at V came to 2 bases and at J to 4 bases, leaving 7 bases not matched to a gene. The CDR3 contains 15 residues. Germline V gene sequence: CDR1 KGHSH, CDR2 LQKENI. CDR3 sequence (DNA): TGTGCCAGCTCACCATCTATCGACAGGGTCACTGAAGCTTTCTTT. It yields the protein CASSPSIDRVTEAFF.

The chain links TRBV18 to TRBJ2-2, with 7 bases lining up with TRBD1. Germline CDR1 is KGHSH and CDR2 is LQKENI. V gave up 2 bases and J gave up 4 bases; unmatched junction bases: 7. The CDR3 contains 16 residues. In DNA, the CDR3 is TGTGCCAGCTCACCAAGCAACAGGGGTGTCACCGGGGAGCTGTTTTTT. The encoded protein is CASSPSNRGVTGELFF. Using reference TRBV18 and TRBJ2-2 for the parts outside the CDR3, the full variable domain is NAGVMQNPRHLVRRRGQEARLRCSPMKGHSHVYWYRQLPEEGLKFMVYLQKENIIDESGMPKERFSAEFPKEGPSILRIQQVVRGDSAAYFCASSPSNRGVTGELFFGEGSRLTVL.

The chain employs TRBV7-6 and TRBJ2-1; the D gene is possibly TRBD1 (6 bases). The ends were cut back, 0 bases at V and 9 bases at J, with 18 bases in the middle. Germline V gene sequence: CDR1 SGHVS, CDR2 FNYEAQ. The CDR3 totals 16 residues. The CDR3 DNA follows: TGTGCCAGCAGCTTAGCCACCGGCAGGGGATCCTTTGAGCAGTTCTTC. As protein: CASSLATGRGSFEQFF.

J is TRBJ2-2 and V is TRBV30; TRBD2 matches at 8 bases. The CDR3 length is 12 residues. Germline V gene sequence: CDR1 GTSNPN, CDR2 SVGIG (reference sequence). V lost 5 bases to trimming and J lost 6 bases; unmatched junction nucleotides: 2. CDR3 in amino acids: CAWVAGPGELFF. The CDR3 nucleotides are TGTGCCTGGGTAGCGGGGCCCGGGGAGCTGTTTTTT.

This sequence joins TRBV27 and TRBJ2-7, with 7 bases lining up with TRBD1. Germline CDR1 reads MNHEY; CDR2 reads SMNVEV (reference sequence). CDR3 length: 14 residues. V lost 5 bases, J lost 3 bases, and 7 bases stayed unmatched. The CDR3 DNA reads TGTGCCAGCAGTATCCGGGACAGTGACTACGAGCAGTACTTC. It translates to CASSIRDSDYEQYF.

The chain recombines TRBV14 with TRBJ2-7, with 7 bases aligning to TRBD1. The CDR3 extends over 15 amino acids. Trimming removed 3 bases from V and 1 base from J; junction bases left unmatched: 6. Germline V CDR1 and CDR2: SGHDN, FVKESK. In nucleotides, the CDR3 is TGTGCCAGCAGCCAGCTATCACAGGGGTCCTACGAGCAGTACTTC. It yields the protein CASSQLSQGSYEQYF.

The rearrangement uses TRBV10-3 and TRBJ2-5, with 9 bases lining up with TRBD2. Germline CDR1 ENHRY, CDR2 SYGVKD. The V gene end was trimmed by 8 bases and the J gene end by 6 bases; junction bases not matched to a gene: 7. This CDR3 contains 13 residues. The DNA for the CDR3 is TGTGCCATCGCGGGAGGGATGGGTCAGACCCAGTACTTC. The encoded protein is CAIAGGMGQTQYF.

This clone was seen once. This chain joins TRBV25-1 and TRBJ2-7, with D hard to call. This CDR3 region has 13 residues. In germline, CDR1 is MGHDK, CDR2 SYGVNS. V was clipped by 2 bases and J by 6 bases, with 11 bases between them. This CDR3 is CASSEGLFSEQYF. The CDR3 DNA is TGTGCCAGCAGTGAAGGCCTTTTTTCCGAGCAGTACTTC.

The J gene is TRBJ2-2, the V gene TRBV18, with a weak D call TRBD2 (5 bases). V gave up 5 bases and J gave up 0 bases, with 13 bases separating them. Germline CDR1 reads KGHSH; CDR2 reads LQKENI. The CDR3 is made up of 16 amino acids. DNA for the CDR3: TGTGCCAGCTCAGTCGGACTTATAGCGAACACCGGGGAGCTGTTTTTT. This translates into CASSVGLIANTGELFF.

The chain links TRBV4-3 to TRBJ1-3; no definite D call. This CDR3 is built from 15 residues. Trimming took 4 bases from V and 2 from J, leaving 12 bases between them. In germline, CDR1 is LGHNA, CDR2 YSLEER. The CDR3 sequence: CASSRTGKPGNTIYF. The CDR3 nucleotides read TGCGCCAGCAGCCGGACGGGGAAGCCTGGAAACACCATATATTTT.